These 27 T cell receptor beta chains share one sample of origin, sequenced in a study of T-cell memory formation after mild COVID-19. TCRdb called the 5' RACE reads again in MiXCR, with one record for every CDR3 protein. The sample shows about 88,000 distinct CDR3 sequences, 20% to 25% of them seen only once. The material sequenced was PBMCs or a T cell subset sorted from them (not recorded which). Receptor source: a man aged 18 to 30 who had mild COVID-19 (a few samples of this study predate the infection). Cell type and time point are not known.

This sequence joins TRBV6-5 and TRBJ2-6; 8 positions agree with TRBD1. This CDR3 spans 17 amino acids. V lost 1 base, J lost 0 bases, and 2 bases stayed unmatched. Germline V gene sequence: CDR1 MNHEY, CDR2 SVGAGI. The CDR3 DNA follows: TGTGCCAGCAGTTACTTGACAGGGGACTCTGGGGCCAACGTCCTGACTTTC. Its protein product is CASSYLTGDSGANVLTF.

A few counts support this clonotype. The chain couples TRBV29-1 to TRBJ2-3; 9 nucleotides align to TRBD1. This CDR3 is 18 amino acids long. Trimming removed 3 bases from V and 4 bases from J; junction bases left unmatched: 17. Germline CDR1 reads SQVTM; CDR2 reads ANQGSEA. CDR3 DNA sequence: TGCAGCGTTGAGGGGTCCGTGGGACAGGGCTTTCAGGCAGATACGCAGTATTTT. Its protein is CSVEGSVGQGFQADTQYF.

The V call is TRBV6-2 or TRBV6-3, the J call TRBJ2-7; D is possibly TRBD2 (5 bases). Germline CDR1 reads MNHEY; CDR2 reads SVGEGT. Trimming left V 7 bases short and J 2 bases short, with 15 bases between. This CDR3 is built from 14 residues. The CDR3 nucleotides read TGTGCCAGCAAGGAGCCTTCGGAGGCCTACGAGCAGTACGTC. It encodes CASKEPSEAYEQYV.

The chain combines TRBV12-3 or TRBV12-4 with TRBJ2-1; tentative D call: TRBD2 (6 bases). The CDR3 is 12 amino acids. Trimming pared 7 bases from V and 5 bases from J, leaving 9 bases between. CDR3 coding DNA: TGTGCCAGCACGGGACTGGACAATGAGCAGTTCTTC. Its translation: CASTGLDNEQFF.

This clonotype was seen a handful of times. V and J are TRBV7-9 and TRBJ2-2; TRBD1 matches 10 bases. This CDR3 is 15 amino acids long. From germline, CDR1 is SEHNR and CDR2 FQNEAQ (reference sequence). V shed 5 bases, J shed 6 bases, and the junction held 6 bases outside the gene matches. The CDR3 region has the DNA TGTGCCAGCAGCCCGACAGGGGGCGTAGCCGGGGAGCTGTTTTTT. Translated, it gives CASSPTGGVAGELFF.

This chain links TRBV21-1 with TRBJ1-1; TRBD1 was called by the table and not checked on the DNA. TRBV21-1 is recorded as a pseudogene. This CDR3 is built from 16 residues. CDR3 sequence reads: CASSDSGGTLDTEAFF. CDR3 sequence (DNA): TGTGCCAGCAGCGACTCGGGGGGCACCCTGGACACTGAAGCTTTCTTT.

The table lists this clonotype with a few counts. This chain connects TRBV7-9 to TRBJ2-3; no clear D. CDR3 length: 15 residues. V was clipped by 6 bases and J by 0 bases, with 13 bases between them. Germline V gene sequence: CDR1 SEHNR, CDR2 FQNEAQ (reference sequence). The CDR3 coding sequence is TGTGCCAGCAGTTTCGTCCGACCGAGCACAGATACGCAGTATTTT. It yields the protein CASSFVRPSTDTQYF. The entire variable domain, with the rest obtained from reference TRBV7-9 and TRBJ2-3, is as follows: DTGVSQNPRHKITKRGQNVTFRCDPISEHNRLYWYRQTLGQGPEFLTYFQNEAQLEKSRLLSDRFSAERPKGSFSTLEIQRTEQGDSAMYLCASSFVRPSTDTQYFGPGTRLTVL.

This sequence joins TRBV4-2 and TRBJ2-7; D possibly matches TRBD1 or TRBD2 (5 bases each). The CDR3 contains 15 residues. CDR1 is LGHNA, CDR2 YNFKEQ, per germline. Trimming shortened V by 3 bases and J by 3 bases, and 15 bases separated the two germline ends. DNA of the CDR3: TGTGCCAGCAGCCACCGATGGGACGGACACTACGAGCAGTACTTC. It specifies CASSHRWDGHYEQYF.

The chain couples TRBV5-1 to TRBJ2-3; TRBD2 agrees at 9 bases. Germline CDR1 is SGHRS and CDR2 is YFSETQ. The CDR3 runs 17 residues. J lost 2 bases, V lost 0 bases, and 7 bases had no gene match. CDR3 amino acids: CASSLDVAGDLTDTQYF. The CDR3 nucleotides are TGCGCCAGCAGCTTGGATGTAGCGGGGGACCTCACAGATACGCAGTATTTT.

The V and J genes are TRBV7-2 and TRBJ2-4, with D maybe TRBD1 (8 bases). CDR1 and CDR2 from the germline V gene are SGHTA and FQGNSA. The germline V and J ends were trimmed by 0 bases and 1 base, with 22 bases remaining between them. The CDR3 runs to 20 residues. For the CDR3, the DNA is TGTGCCAGCAGCTTAGCCCCAGGGGGCGCGGGGGTAGTGGCCAAAAACATTCAGTACTTC. As protein: CASSLAPGGAGVVAKNIQYF.

In its sample, this clonotype was seen many times. The chain employs TRBV15 and TRBJ2-5; 13 nucleotides match TRBD2. The CDR3 runs 18 residues. The J segment lost 3 bases and the V segment lost 1 base, leaving 8 bases of the junction unmatched. Per germline, CDR1 LNHNV and CDR2 YYDKDF (reference sequence). For the CDR3, the DNA is TGTGCCACCAGCAGAGGCTTACTAGCGGGGGGGCCAGAAGAGACCCAGTACTTC. It translates to CATSRGLLAGGPEETQYF.

The CDR3 spells CASSPGRGNYGYTF. In DNA form, the CDR3 reads TGTGCCAGCAGCCCCGGAAGAGGAAACTATGGCTACACCTTC. The rearrangement uses TRBV7-8 and TRBJ1-2; D remains ambiguous. The CDR3 covers 14 residues. V lost 5 bases and J lost 2, with 12 bases in between. Germline values: CDR1 SGHVS, CDR2 FQNEAQ.

J is TRBJ2-7 and V is TRBV12-3 or TRBV12-4; either TRBD1 or TRBD2 may supply D (5 bases each). The V gene lost 8 bases and the J gene lost 0 bases, with 8 bases spanning the gap. The CDR3 runs 12 residues. CDR3 in DNA: TGTGCCAGCGGGGCGGGCTCCTACGAGCAGTACTTC. Translated: CASGAGSYEQYF.

This clonotype was detected a few times. This chain links TRBV7-9 with TRBJ2-1; TRBD1 is a possible D gene (5 bases). Germline values: CDR1 SEHNR, CDR2 FQNEAQ (reference sequence). The V gene lost 1 base and the J gene lost 9 bases, with 7 bases spanning the gap. The CDR3 sequence is 12 residues long. The CDR3 region has the DNA TGTGCCAGCAGCTTAGTAGGGGCTGAGCAGTTCTTC. Its protein is CASSLVGAEQFF.

J is TRBJ1-1 and V is TRBV5-1; D is perhaps TRBD1 (6 bases). In germline, CDR1 is SGHRS, CDR2 YFSETQ. This CDR3 has 16 amino acids. Between the trimmed V and J ends, which lost 1 base and 0 bases, there was a span of 13 bases. As DNA, the CDR3 is TGCGCCAGCAGCTTGTTTTCAGGGGCAATGAACACTGAAGCTTTCTTT. Amino acids: CASSLFSGAMNTEAFF.

This clonotype was seen repeatedly, ten times or more. This rearrangement joins TRBV4-3 to TRBJ2-4; D unclear. Germline V CDR1 and CDR2: LGHNA, YSLEER. This CDR3 has 15 residues. Trimming cost V 0 bases and J 1 base, with 7 bases left between them. DNA of the CDR3: TGCGCCAGCAGCCAAGATCTTAACGCCAAAAACATTCAGTACTTC. This encodes CASSQDLNAKNIQYF.

The CDR3 nucleotides are TGTGCCAGCAGTTACTCCGGGGGCAGCGGGGAGCTGTTTTTT. It codes for CASSYSGGSGELFF. V is TRBV6-5 and J is TRBJ2-2; either TRBD1 or TRBD2 may supply D (6 bases each). Per the germline V gene, CDR1 is MNHEY and CDR2 is SVGAGI. Trimming removed 0 bases from V and 7 bases from J, with 9 bases in between. The CDR3 covers 14 residues.

CDR3 sequence reads: CASSVANRENEQFF. CDR3 DNA sequence: TGTGCCAGCAGCGTAGCTAACAGGGAAAATGAGCAGTTCTTC. J is TRBJ2-1 and V is TRBV9, with a weak D call TRBD1 (6 bases). V was pared by 0 bases and J by 7 bases, with 11 bases between. The CDR3 is 14 residues long. CDR1 SGDLS and CDR2 YYNGEE come from the germline V gene.

The gene calls are TRBV11-2 and TRBJ2-7; D ambiguous. With 2 bases removed from V and 2 bases from J, the gap between germline ends came to 7 bases. Germline CDR1 SGHAT, CDR2 FQNNGV. The CDR3 is 13 residues long. The CDR3 DNA reads TGTGCCAGCAGCTTAAACGCGGCCTACGAGCAGTACTTC. Translating it yields CASSLNAAYEQYF. Filled out from reference TRBV11-2 and TRBJ2-7, the complete variable domain reads EAGVAQSPRYKIIEKRQSVAFWCNPISGHATLYWYQQILGQGPKLLIQFQNNGVVDDSQLPKDRFSAERLKGVDSTLKIQPAKLEDSAVYLCASSLNAAYEQYFGPGTRLTVT.

This clonotype was observed once. V and J are TRBV4-1 and TRBJ1-2, with 7 bases lining up with TRBD1. The germline V gene encodes CDR1 MGHRA and CDR2 YSYEKL. After removal of 4 bases from V and 4 bases from J, the junction contained 12 bases not matched to a gene. The CDR3 runs 16 residues. The CDR3 spells CASSPRTGELLYGYTF. The CDR3 nucleotides read TGCGCCAGCAGCCCCCGGACAGGAGAACTCCTCTATGGCTACACCTTC.

This clonotype was observed a handful of times. The chain links TRBV6-2 or TRBV6-3 to TRBJ2-7; D possibly corresponds to TRBD2 (6 bases). This CDR3 contains 15 residues. Deletions cut 1 base from V and 3 bases from J, with 13 bases between. From germline, CDR1 is MNHEY and CDR2 SVGEGT. CDR3 protein: CASSYWRDASYEQYF. The CDR3 bases are TGTGCCAGCAGTTACTGGAGGGATGCGAGCTACGAGCAGTACTTC.

The chain combines TRBV29-1 with TRBJ2-7; unclear D gene. There are 13 residues in the CDR3. The germline CDR1 and CDR2 sequences are SQVTM and ANQGSEA. The V gene lost 2 bases and the J gene lost 3 bases, with 11 bases spanning the gap. This CDR3 reads CSVESPELYEQYF. In nucleotides, the CDR3 is TGCAGCGTTGAAAGCCCCGAACTCTACGAGCAGTACTTC.

This clonotype was seen a handful of times. This CDR3 reads CASSQERVGYGYTF. CDR3 coding DNA: TGCGCCAGCAGCCAAGAAAGGGTCGGCTATGGCTACACCTTC. The rearrangement joins TRBV4-1 to TRBJ1-2; no clear D. This CDR3 comprises 14 residues. The germline CDR1 and CDR2 sequences are MGHRA and YSYEKL. Trimming removed 0 bases from V and 4 bases from J, with 9 bases in between.

This chain joins TRBV25-1 and TRBJ2-7; D is perhaps TRBD1 or TRBD2 (5 bases each). CDR1 and CDR2 from the germline V gene are MGHDK and SYGVNS. The CDR3 runs to 11 residues. Trimming stripped 5 bases from V and 9 bases from J, with 11 bases between. The CDR3 region has the DNA TGTGCCAGCAGTATGGGGGTATTGCAGTACGTC. Protein product: CASSMGVLQYV.

This clonotype occurred a few times. V gene TRBV29-1 combines with J gene TRBJ2-5; D not resolved. Germline CDR1 and CDR2: SQVTM and ANQGSEA. The CDR3 has 15 amino acids. V was clipped by 6 bases and J by 3 bases, with 20 bases between them. The CDR3 loop is CSVVPRVGLEETQYF. The CDR3 region has the DNA TGCAGCGTCGTGCCTAGGGTCGGTTTGGAAGAGACCCAGTACTTC.

The chain uses TRBV18 and TRBJ2-7; the D gene is possibly TRBD1 (6 bases). Germline assignment: CDR1 KGHSH and CDR2 LQKENI. V lost 3 bases to trimming and J lost 7 bases, with 19 bases between them. This CDR3 comprises 15 residues. The CDR3 DNA reads as TGTGCCAGCTCACCGGTAACTGGGGGCCTCGGGGAGCAGTACGTC. It encodes CASSPVTGGLGEQYV.

There are a few counts of this clonotype. The chain has TRBV10-3 and TRBJ1-5; TRBD1 matches 7 bases. Germline loops: CDR1 ENHRY, CDR2 SYGVKD. V was pared by 10 bases and J by 2 bases, with 2 bases of the junction left unmatched. CDR3 length: 12 amino acids. DNA for the CDR3: TGTGCCACAGGACAGGGCAATCAGCCCCAGCATTTT. Translation gives CATGQGNQPQHF.